This is a list of T cell receptor beta chains from one sample in a study of T cell changes during pregnancy in multiple sclerosis. Some clones are missing from TCRdb's copy, which holds only in-frame ones; the method was immunoSEQ multiplex PCR. The sample shows more than 50,000 clones, about nine tenths of them seen only once. The input for sequencing was peripheral blood, taken in the first trimester of pregnancy. All receptors derive from a female donor in good health, enrolled as a control in a pregnancy study. The CDR3 runs from the conserved cysteine through the conserved F or W. The order of the fields is V gene, CDR3 length, J gene, D gene, CDR3 DNA, CDR3 protein. D genes are given only for firm matches.

>TRBV18|16|TRBJ1-6|NA
TGTGCCAGCTCACCACCTCGGACTGAGGGAAGTGGACCCCTCCACTTT
CASSPPRTEGSGPLHF
>TRBV19|15|TRBJ1-1|NA
TGTGCCAGTAGTTCGACAGGTTTCTTGAACACTGAAGCTTTCTTT
CASSSTGFLNTEAFF
>TRBV14|14|TRBJ1-3|NA
TGTGCCAGCAGCCCGCAGGCAACTGGAAACACCATATATTTT
CASSPQATGNTIYF
>TRBV10-3|14|TRBJ1-2|NA
TGTGCCATCAGTGAGCGGGGGGGAAACTATGGCTACACCTTC
CAISERGGNYGYTF
>TRBV7-9|17|TRBJ2-7|TRBD2
TGTGCCAGCAGCCCTAGGGGACTAGCGGGGGGGCCAAACGAGCAGTACTTC
CASSPRGLAGGPNEQYF
>TRBV7-5|14|TRBJ1-1|NA
TGTGTCAGAAGCTTAGAACAGTTGAACACTGAAGCTTTCTTT
CVRSLEQLNTEAFF
>TRBV7-9|13|TRBJ2-2|TRBD1
TGTGCCAGCAGCTCCCAGGGGGCCGGGGAGCTGTTTTTT
CASSSQGAGELFF
>TRBV29-1|13|TRBJ1-2|NA
TGCAGCGCCTTGGGGCAGGGAGGTAGTGGCTACACCTTC
CSALGQGGSGYTF
>TRBV7-2|14|TRBJ2-7|NA
TGTGCCAGCAGGGCCGACCGGAGCTCCTACGAGCAGTACTTC
CASRADRSSYEQYF
>TRBV20-1|11|TRBJ2-7|TRBD2
TGCAGTGCTAGTCCTGGGACTAATAAGTACTTC
CSASPGTNKYF